This is a list of T cell receptor beta chains from one sample in a study of CD8 T cells in ankylosing spondylitis. MiXCR, applied by TCRdb to the 5' RACE reads, yields one record per CDR3 protein. Among 40,000 or so distinct CDR3 sequences listed, 10% were seen once. Material: blood, either unsorted or a sorted T cell fraction (not recorded which). Receptor source: a male donor with ankylosing spondylitis or in good health (not recorded which). Both conserved end residues are part of each CDR3. D genes are given only for firm matches. Not all rows give a size; the values are once, few, many and, for expanded clones, a class.

clone_size: many
j_call: TRBJ2-1
d_call: TRBD2
v_call: TRBV7-8
cdr3_aa: CASSWAGVDNEQFF
cdr3_nt: TGTGCCAGCAGCTGGGCGGGGGTAGACAATGAGCAGTTCTTC

clone_size: many
j_call: TRBJ1-2
d_call: -
v_call: TRBV9
cdr3_aa: CASSEDNGGRGYTF
cdr3_nt: TGTGCCAGCAGCGAAGATAACGGAGGGCGCGGCTACACCTTC

clone_size: medium-sized
j_call: TRBJ2-7
d_call: TRBD2
v_call: TRBV20-1
cdr3_aa: CSARDMGLAGGWEQYF
cdr3_nt: TGCAGTGCTAGAGATATGGGACTAGCGGGAGGGTGGGAGCAGTACTTC

clone_size: -
j_call: TRBJ2-1
d_call: TRBD2
v_call: TRBV28
cdr3_aa: CASSSGTSYNEQFF
cdr3_nt: TGTGCCAGCAGTTCCGGGACTAGCTACAATGAGCAGTTCTTC

clone_size: many
j_call: TRBJ2-7
d_call: TRBD2
v_call: TRBV5-1
cdr3_aa: CASSPAGESLYEQYF
cdr3_nt: TGCGCCAGCAGCCCGGCGGGGGAGAGCCTCTACGAGCAGTACTTC

clone_size: many
j_call: TRBJ2-1
d_call: -
v_call: TRBV5-1
cdr3_aa: CASSLVGQLYNEQFF
cdr3_nt: TGCGCCAGCAGCTTGGTTGGTCAGCTGTACAATGAGCAGTTCTTC

clone_size: many
j_call: TRBJ1-1
d_call: -
v_call: TRBV20-1
cdr3_aa: CSARKRDLLAGRGGDTEAFF
cdr3_nt: TGCAGTGCCCGAAAACGGGACCTGTTGGCCGGTCGCGGAGGCGACACTGAAGCTTTCTTT

clone_size: many
j_call: TRBJ2-1
d_call: TRBD2
v_call: TRBV7-6
cdr3_aa: CASTSHGTSKDNEQFF
cdr3_nt: TGTGCCAGCACGTCTCACGGGACTAGCAAAGACAATGAGCAGTTCTTC

clone_size: many
j_call: TRBJ2-1
d_call: TRBD2
v_call: TRBV30
cdr3_aa: CAWTSGSHEQFF
cdr3_nt: TGTGCCTGGACTAGCGGGAGTCATGAGCAGTTCTTC

clone_size: many
j_call: TRBJ2-3
d_call: TRBD1
v_call: TRBV29-1
cdr3_aa: CSVTDRGQGDTQYF
cdr3_nt: TGCAGCGTTACGGACAGGGGGCAGGGAGATACGCAGTATTTT

clone_size: many
j_call: TRBJ1-2
d_call: -
v_call: TRBV4-1
cdr3_aa: CASSRAHAAPSGYTF
cdr3_nt: TGCGCCAGCAGCCGCGCTCATGCAGCTCCTTCTGGCTACACCTTC

clone_size: many
j_call: TRBJ2-2
d_call: TRBD2
v_call: TRBV27
cdr3_aa: CASSLIPGLADTAGELFF
cdr3_nt: TGTGCCAGCAGTTTAATCCCCGGACTAGCGGACACAGCCGGGGAGCTGTTTTTT

clone_size: many
j_call: TRBJ1-4
d_call: -
v_call: TRBV7-9
cdr3_aa: CASSLHGEKLFF
cdr3_nt: TGTGCCAGCAGCTTGCATGGAGAAAAACTGTTTTTT

clone_size: many
j_call: TRBJ1-2
d_call: -
v_call: TRBV5-1
cdr3_aa: CASSFKTGTHYGYTF
cdr3_nt: TGCGCCAGCAGCTTTAAAACCGGGACACACTATGGCTACACCTTC

clone_size: few
j_call: TRBJ2-5
d_call: TRBD1
v_call: TRBV6-1
cdr3_aa: CASSRGQGWETQYF
cdr3_nt: TGTGCCAGCAGCCGGGGACAGGGATGGGAGACCCAGTACTTC

clone_size: many
j_call: TRBJ2-5
d_call: TRBD1
v_call: TRBV4-1
cdr3_aa: CASSQMGVGGGETQYF
cdr3_nt: TGCGCCAGCAGCCAGATGGGTGTAGGGGGCGGGGAGACCCAGTACTTC

clone_size: few
j_call: TRBJ2-1
d_call: TRBD2
v_call: TRBV19
cdr3_aa: CASSGASGSFNEQFF
cdr3_nt: TGTGCCAGTAGTGGGGCTAGCGGGAGTTTTAATGAGCAGTTCTTC

clone_size: many
j_call: TRBJ2-3
d_call: -
v_call: TRBV29-1
cdr3_aa: CSSEGHPCRYF
cdr3_nt: TGCAGCTCCGAGGGCCACCCGTGCCGGTATTTT

clone_size: many
j_call: TRBJ1-2
d_call: -
v_call: TRBV5-1
cdr3_aa: CASSRDRFYGYTF
cdr3_nt: TGCGCCAGCAGCCGGGACCGATTCTATGGCTACACCTTC

clone_size: many
j_call: TRBJ2-1
d_call: TRBD2
v_call: TRBV10-3
cdr3_aa: CAISLSGITSNEQFF
cdr3_nt: TGTGCCATCAGCCTTAGCGGGATTACGTCCAATGAGCAGTTCTTC

clone_size: many
j_call: TRBJ2-2
d_call: TRBD1
v_call: TRBV20-1
cdr3_aa: CSARDFRGTGATTGELFF
cdr3_nt: TGCAGTGCTAGGGACTTTAGGGGGACAGGGGCTACCACCGGGGAGCTGTTTTTT

clone_size: many
j_call: TRBJ1-1
d_call: -
v_call: TRBV5-6
cdr3_aa: CASSFRVTEAFF
cdr3_nt: TGTGCCAGCAGCTTCAGGGTTACTGAAGCTTTCTTT

clone_size: many
j_call: TRBJ2-3
d_call: -
v_call: TRBV5-4
cdr3_aa: CASSLDALRRDTQYF
cdr3_nt: TGTGCCAGCAGCTTGGACGCTTTGCGTAGAGATACGCAGTATTTT

clone_size: many
j_call: TRBJ1-4
d_call: -
v_call: TRBV20-1
cdr3_aa: CSARDSSTTDEKLFF
cdr3_nt: TGCAGTGCTAGGGACTCGAGCACTACGGATGAAAAACTGTTTTTT

clone_size: -
j_call: TRBJ2-3
d_call: -
v_call: TRBV24-1
cdr3_aa: CATSDAGADTQYF
cdr3_nt: TGTGCCACCAGTGATGCAGGGGCAGATACGCAGTATTTT

clone_size: many
j_call: TRBJ2-2
d_call: TRBD2
v_call: TRBV25-1
cdr3_aa: CASSLMGGANTGELFF
cdr3_nt: TGTGCCAGCAGTCTAATGGGGGGGGCGAACACCGGGGAGCTGTTTTTT

clone_size: many
j_call: TRBJ2-3
d_call: -
v_call: TRBV20-1
cdr3_aa: CSAMDQNRVRAQYF
cdr3_nt: TGCAGTGCAATGGACCAAAACCGCGTCAGGGCGCAGTATTTT

clone_size: once
j_call: TRBJ2-7
d_call: TRBD1
v_call: TRBV13
cdr3_aa: CASSGTGSLYEQYF
cdr3_nt: TGTGCCAGCAGCGGGACAGGGTCCCTCTACGAGCAGTACTTC

clone_size: -
j_call: TRBJ2-7
d_call: -
v_call: TRBV15
cdr3_aa: CATSRDVQTKSFSYEQYF
cdr3_nt: TGTGCCACCAGCAGAGATGTCCAGACTAAGTCTTTCTCCTACGAGCAGTACTTC

clone_size: few
j_call: TRBJ2-2
d_call: -
v_call: TRBV4-1
cdr3_aa: CASSQVGQGSGELFF
cdr3_nt: TGCGCCAGCAGCCAAGTAGGGCAGGGGTCCGGGGAGCTGTTTTTT

clone_size: -
j_call: TRBJ1-1
d_call: -
v_call: TRBV11-2
cdr3_aa: CASSSWPEEVTEAFF
cdr3_nt: TGTGCCAGCAGTAGCTGGCCGGAGGAGGTCACCGAAGCTTTCTTT

clone_size: -
j_call: TRBJ1-5
d_call: -
v_call: TRBV5-3
cdr3_aa: CARSGGGAPQHF
cdr3_nt: TGTGCCAGAAGCGGGGGGGGCGCGCCCCAGCATTTT

clone_size: many
j_call: TRBJ1-3
d_call: -
v_call: TRBV20-1
cdr3_aa: CSARDRPSGNTIYF
cdr3_nt: TGCAGTGCTAGAGATAGGCCCTCTGGAAACACCATATATTTT

clone_size: -
j_call: TRBJ1-1
d_call: -
v_call: TRBV7-6
cdr3_aa: CASSPGGGVNTEAFF
cdr3_nt: TGTGCCAGCAGCCCAGGTGGGGGGGTAAACACTGAAGCTTTCTTT

clone_size: few
j_call: TRBJ2-3
d_call: TRBD2
v_call: TRBV4-1
cdr3_aa: CASSQPGLATDTQYF
cdr3_nt: TGCGCCAGCAGCCAGCCGGGACTAGCAACAGATACGCAGTATTTT

clone_size: many
j_call: TRBJ2-1
d_call: TRBD2
v_call: TRBV20-1
cdr3_aa: CSARLAGVNEQFF
cdr3_nt: TGCAGTGCTAGACTAGCGGGAGTGAATGAGCAGTTCTTC

clone_size: many
j_call: TRBJ2-2
d_call: TRBD2
v_call: TRBV5-6
cdr3_aa: CASSFLAGGPTGELFF
cdr3_nt: TGTGCCAGCAGCTTTCTAGCGGGAGGGCCCACCGGGGAGCTGTTTTTT

clone_size: many
j_call: TRBJ2-1
d_call: TRBD2
v_call: TRBV12-3/TRBV12-4
cdr3_aa: CASSKTSGRALVDNEQFF
cdr3_nt: TGTGCCAGCAGCAAGACTAGCGGGAGGGCCCTTGTCGACAATGAGCAGTTCTTC

clone_size: many
j_call: TRBJ2-2
d_call: -
v_call: TRBV7-2
cdr3_aa: CASSSLGTHTGELFF
cdr3_nt: TGTGCCAGCAGCTCACTCGGGACACATACCGGGGAGCTGTTTTTT

clone_size: many
j_call: TRBJ1-3
d_call: -
v_call: TRBV20-1
cdr3_aa: CSARDEGLSGNTIYF
cdr3_nt: TGCAGTGCTAGAGATGAGGGCCTCTCTGGAAACACCATATATTTT

clone_size: -
j_call: TRBJ1-3
d_call: -
v_call: TRBV4-2
cdr3_aa: CASSQYPDRFSGNTIYF
cdr3_nt: TGTGCCAGCAGCCAATACCCGGACAGATTCTCTGGAAACACCATATATTTT

clone_size: many
j_call: TRBJ1-5
d_call: -
v_call: TRBV6-1
cdr3_aa: CASSGSGAGSNQPQHF
cdr3_nt: TGTGCCAGCAGTGGATCAGGGGCCGGGAGCAATCAGCCCCAGCATTTT